This is a list of T cell receptor beta chains from one sample in a study of identical twins. TCRdb redid the calling of the 5' RACE reads with MiXCR, one entry per CDR3 protein. This sample has 500,000 to 700,000 distinct CDR3 sequences, with under 8.5% found just once. These data were likewise used in another study, on yellow fever vaccine responses in identical twins.

The sample taken for sequencing was PBMCs. The receptors shown here come from a woman aged 18 to 35 in good health. Both conserved end residues are part of each CDR3. D genes are given only for firm matches. The size entry is marked missing in some rows and otherwise reads once, few, many or a size class.

V: TRBV6-5; D: TRBD1; J: TRBJ2-2; size: many; DNA: TGTGCCAGCAGTTACATGGGACAGGGGGCGTCCGGGGAGCTGTTTTTT; CDR3: CASSYMGQGASGELFF
V: TRBV28; D: TRBD1; J: TRBJ2-5; size: -; DNA: TGTGCCAGCAGTGGCCGGGACAGGGGTCAAGAGACCCAGTACTTC; CDR3: CASSGRDRGQETQYF
V: TRBV7-8; D: TRBD2; J: TRBJ2-5; size: few; DNA: TGTGCCAGCAGCTTAGCCCGACTAGCGGGGGGGCCAGAGACCCAGTACTTC; CDR3: CASSLARLAGGPETQYF
V: TRBV7-2; D: -; J: TRBJ1-1; size: few; DNA: TGTGCCAGCAGCCCTTGGGGGCCTCGGTCTTCGAACACTGAAGCTTTCTTT; CDR3: CASSPWGPRSSNTEAFF
V: TRBV12-3/TRBV12-4; D: -; J: TRBJ2-7; size: few; DNA: TGTGCCAGCAGATCGGCCCGGGATACCGAGCAGTACTTC; CDR3: CASRSARDTEQYF
V: TRBV15; D: -; J: TRBJ2-2; size: many; DNA: TGTGCCACCAGCAGAGGGGAGACAGGAACCGGGGAGCTGTTTTTT; CDR3: CATSRGETGTGELFF
V: TRBV20-1; D: TRBD1; J: TRBJ1-1; size: -; DNA: TGCAGTGCTCGGGGGGACAGGGAGTTTGGTGAAGCTTTCTTT; CDR3: CSARGDREFGEAFF
V: TRBV20-1; D: TRBD2; J: TRBJ2-2; size: -; DNA: TGCAGTGCTAGGTTCAGGCTCCAGTCCGGGACTAGCGGGGGGGCAAGGAACACCGGGGAGCTGTTTTTT; CDR3: CSARFRLQSGTSGGARNTGELFF
V: TRBV5-1; D: TRBD2; J: TRBJ2-5; size: few; DNA: TGCGCCAGCAGCTTGGGTTCTAGCGGGATATTGGAGACCCAGTACTTC; CDR3: CASSLGSSGILETQYF
V: TRBV7-2; D: TRBD1; J: TRBJ2-3; size: few; DNA: TGTGCCAGCAGCTTAGCGACTCAGGGGGTCACAGATACGCAGTATTTT; CDR3: CASSLATQGVTDTQYF
V: TRBV20-1; D: -; J: TRBJ2-5; size: -; DNA: TGCAGTGCCCAGTGGGGGGGGGCTGGTGAGACCCAGTACTTC; CDR3: CSAQWGGAGETQYF
V: TRBV3-1; D: -; J: TRBJ1-5; size: -; DNA: TGTGCCAGCAGCCAAGGGCTTCCTTGGACACCTTACAATCAGCCCCAGCATTTT; CDR3: CASSQGLPWTPYNQPQHF
V: TRBV11-2; D: TRBD2; J: TRBJ2-3; size: once; DNA: TGTGCCAGCACCCGGGGATGGACTAGCGGGAGGAGGTTGGGGGATACGCAGTATTTT; CDR3: CASTRGWTSGRRLGDTQYF
V: TRBV24-1; D: TRBD2; J: TRBJ2-1; size: many; DNA: TGTGCCACCAGTGATTCTAGCGGGGGGGCGAAGCAGTTCTTC; CDR3: CATSDSSGGAKQFF
V: TRBV5-1; D: -; J: TRBJ2-7; size: -; DNA: TGCGCCAGCGGCGTAGATGGTTCCTACGAGCAGTACTTC; CDR3: CASGVDGSYEQYF
V: TRBV9; D: TRBD1; J: TRBJ1-6; size: -; DNA: TGTGCCAGCAGCGTAGCCGTCAGGGGGTCTTCACCCCTCCACTTT; CDR3: CASSVAVRGSSPLHF
V: TRBV24-1; D: -; J: TRBJ2-2; size: many; DNA: TGTGCCACCAGTTCTGGCCCGAACACCGGGGAGCTGTTTTTT; CDR3: CATSSGPNTGELFF
V: TRBV7-8; D: -; J: TRBJ1-1; size: many; DNA: TGTGCCACACAGGCCAGGAACACTGAAGCTTTCTTT; CDR3: CATQARNTEAFF
V: TRBV3-1; D: TRBD1; J: TRBJ1-4; size: -; DNA: TGTGCCAGCGCCCCGAGGGACAGGGCATATGCAACTAATGAAAAACTGTTTTTT; CDR3: CASAPRDRAYATNEKLFF
V: TRBV7-9; D: -; J: TRBJ2-1; size: few; DNA: TGTGCCAGCAGCTTCGCCCGCCGGACAGCGTACAATGAGCAGTTCTTC; CDR3: CASSFARRTAYNEQFF
V: TRBV7-6; D: -; J: TRBJ1-2; size: few; DNA: TGTGCCAGCAGCCCCTGGGCAGGGGTAGGGGGCTACACCTTC; CDR3: CASSPWAGVGGYTF
V: TRBV7-9; D: -; J: TRBJ2-3; size: -; DNA: TGTGCCAGCAGCTTAGGGGCAGGGAAGAGAAAAGGAGATACGCAGTATTTT; CDR3: CASSLGAGKRKGDTQYF
V: TRBV2; D: -; J: TRBJ1-1; size: few; DNA: TGTGCCAGCAGTGAACGGGACACCAGCTTTATGAACACTGAAGCTTTCTTT; CDR3: CASSERDTSFMNTEAFF
V: TRBV5-1; D: -; J: TRBJ2-3; size: -; DNA: TGCGCCAGCAGCGTGGAGCAGGGTACAGATACGCAGTATTTT; CDR3: CASSVEQGTDTQYF
V: TRBV7-2; D: TRBD2; J: TRBJ2-5; size: few; DNA: TGTGCCAGCAGCTTAGTAGGACTAGCCCAAGAGACCCAGTACTTC; CDR3: CASSLVGLAQETQYF
V: TRBV7-9; D: -; J: TRBJ2-4; size: -; DNA: TGTGCCAGCAGCTTAGCCACGGGAGCCAAAAACATTCAGTACTTC; CDR3: CASSLATGAKNIQYF
V: TRBV12-3/TRBV12-4; D: TRBD2; J: TRBJ2-1; size: many; DNA: TGTGCCAGCAGTCTGACTAGCGGGATCAACAATGAGCAGTTCTTC; CDR3: CASSLTSGINNEQFF